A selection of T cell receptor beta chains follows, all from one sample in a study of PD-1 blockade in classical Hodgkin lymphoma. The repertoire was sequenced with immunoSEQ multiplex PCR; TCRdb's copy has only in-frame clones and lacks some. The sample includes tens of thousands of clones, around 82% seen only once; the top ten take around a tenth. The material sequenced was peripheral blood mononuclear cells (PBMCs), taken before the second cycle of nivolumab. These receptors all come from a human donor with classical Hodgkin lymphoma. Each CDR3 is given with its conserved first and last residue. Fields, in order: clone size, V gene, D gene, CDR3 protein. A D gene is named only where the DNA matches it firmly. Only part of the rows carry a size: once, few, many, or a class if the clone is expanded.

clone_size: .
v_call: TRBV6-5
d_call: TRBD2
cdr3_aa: CASSFLAGSSYNEQFF

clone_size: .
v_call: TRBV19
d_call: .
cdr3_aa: CASSPPWEWSTNEKLFF

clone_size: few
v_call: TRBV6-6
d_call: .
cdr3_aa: CASSYLGRESKNIQYF

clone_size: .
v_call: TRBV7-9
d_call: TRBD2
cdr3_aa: CASSPGLAGARGYEQYF

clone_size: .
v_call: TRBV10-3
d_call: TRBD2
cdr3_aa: CAITVERGAAQYF

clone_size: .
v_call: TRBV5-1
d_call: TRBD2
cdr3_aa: CASGGTSPNTGELFF

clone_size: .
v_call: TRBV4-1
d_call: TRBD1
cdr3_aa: CASSHFGWDRDSIYEQYF

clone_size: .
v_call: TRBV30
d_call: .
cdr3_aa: CAWSATVLNTEAFF

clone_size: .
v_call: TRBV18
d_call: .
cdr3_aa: CAGGIGQEQFF

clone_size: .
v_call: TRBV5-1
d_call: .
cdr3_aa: CASSLGGAATDTQYF

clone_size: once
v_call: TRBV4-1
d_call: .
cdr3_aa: CASSQEAAYGYTF

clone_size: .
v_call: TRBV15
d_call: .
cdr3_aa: CARGSYEQYF

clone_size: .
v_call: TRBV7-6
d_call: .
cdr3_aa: CASSLNGGADTQYF

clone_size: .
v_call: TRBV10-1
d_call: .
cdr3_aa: CASSESGGGSVTEAFF

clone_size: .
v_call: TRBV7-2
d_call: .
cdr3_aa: CASSLVYTDTQYF

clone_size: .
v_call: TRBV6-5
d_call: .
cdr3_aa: CASSRSGGYTEAFF

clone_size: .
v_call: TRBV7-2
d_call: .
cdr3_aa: CASSGGLTDTQYF

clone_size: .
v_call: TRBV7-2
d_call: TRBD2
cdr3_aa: CASSLWSGVYNEQFF

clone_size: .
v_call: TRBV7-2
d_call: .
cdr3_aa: CASSVDINQPQHF

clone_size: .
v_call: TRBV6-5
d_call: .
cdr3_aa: CASSRGSTEAFF

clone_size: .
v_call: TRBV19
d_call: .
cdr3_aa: CASSNSDQETQYF

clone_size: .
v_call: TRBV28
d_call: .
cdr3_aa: CASRYPGLLTYTEAFF

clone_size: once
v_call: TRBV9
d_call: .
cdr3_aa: CASSGVGSYSFEAFF

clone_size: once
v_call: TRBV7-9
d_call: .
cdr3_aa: CASSPGYNEQFF

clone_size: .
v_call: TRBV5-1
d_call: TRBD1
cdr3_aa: CASSYGQGARYEQYF

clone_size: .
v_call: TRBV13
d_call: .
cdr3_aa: CASSLWGTSSYEQYF

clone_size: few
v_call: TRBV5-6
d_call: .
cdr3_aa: CASSLFTGTGSPLHF

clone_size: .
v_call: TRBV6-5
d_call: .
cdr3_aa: CASSYRGEADTQYF

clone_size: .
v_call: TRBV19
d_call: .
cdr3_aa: CASSKEVRSTDTQYF

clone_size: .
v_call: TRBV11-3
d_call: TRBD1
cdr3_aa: CASSQRTGREAFF

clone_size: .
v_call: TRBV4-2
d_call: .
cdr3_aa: CASSQTASETQYF

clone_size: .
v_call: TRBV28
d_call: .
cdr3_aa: CASRIGGVKDYGYTF

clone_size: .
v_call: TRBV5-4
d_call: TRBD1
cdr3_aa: CASSTDRVNGYTF

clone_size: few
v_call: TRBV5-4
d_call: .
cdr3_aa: CASSLSSVTEAFF

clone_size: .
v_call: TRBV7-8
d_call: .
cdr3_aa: CASSGGPTQYF

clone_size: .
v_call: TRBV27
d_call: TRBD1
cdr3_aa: CASSISDRWSSYNSPLHF

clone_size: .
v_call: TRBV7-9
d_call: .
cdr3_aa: CASSPHQDLLFF

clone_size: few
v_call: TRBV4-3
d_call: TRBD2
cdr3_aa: CASSQDRGGGTETQYF

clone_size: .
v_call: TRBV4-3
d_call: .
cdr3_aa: CASSQENGIYGYTF

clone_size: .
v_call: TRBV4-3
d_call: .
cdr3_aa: CASSHLGNEQFF

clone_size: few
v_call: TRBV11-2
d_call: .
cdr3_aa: CASRSIARGSGYGYTF

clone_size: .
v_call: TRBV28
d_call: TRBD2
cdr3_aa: CASSPRGAGELFF

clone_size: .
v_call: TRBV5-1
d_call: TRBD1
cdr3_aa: CASSLAWDRVAHTEAFF